The 25 T cell receptor beta chains in this list originate from one sample, sequenced in a study of monozygotic twins with inflammatory bowel disease. TCRdb reanalyzed the 5' RACE reads and collapses them to one entry per CDR3 protein, without DNA. The sample holds approximately 330,000 distinct CDR3 sequences. Sequencing input: blood. All receptors come from a human donor with ulcerative colitis or Crohn's disease, or a healthy co-twin of an affected twin (not recorded which).

V and J are TRBV5-1 and TRBJ1-1; with no DNA, the TCRdb D assignment of TRBD1 cannot be verified. Germline V gene data show CDR1 as SGHRS and CDR2 as YFSETQ. The CDR3 runs to 15 residues. CDR3 loop: CASNDRGSGNTEAFF.

The V and J genes are TRBV2 and TRBJ1-2. The germline CDR1 and CDR2 sequences are SNHLY and FYNNEI. The CDR3 contains 13 residues. The CDR3 loop reads CASSDDTYYGYTF.

The gene calls are TRBV4-2 and TRBJ1-5. CDR1 is LGHNA, CDR2 YNFKEQ, per germline. The CDR3 runs 13 residues. CDR3 residues: CASSQDPGQPQHF.

The genes are TRBV6-5 and TRBJ2-2; TCRdb proposes TRBD1, but this gene call is untestable without DNA. Germline values: CDR1 MNHEY, CDR2 SVGAGI. This CDR3 contains 12 residues. This CDR3 reads CASSYRGRELFF.

CDR3 protein: CASSYSGTGAGANVLTF. The chain recombines TRBV5-1 with TRBJ2-6; there is no DNA to check the TCRdb D call of TRBD1. This CDR3 has 17 residues. The germline CDR1 and CDR2 sequences are SGHRS and YFSETQ.

The chain uses TRBV5-4 and TRBJ2-1; no DNA is available, so the TRBD2 call from TCRdb remains unchecked. The length of the CDR3 is 15 residues. The V gene's germline CDR1 is SGHNT and CDR2 YYREEE (reference sequence). The CDR3 region is CASSLDPAVYNEQFF.

V and J are TRBV27 and TRBJ2-3; as DNA is missing, the TRBD1 call by TCRdb cannot be tested. The CDR3 sequence is 18 residues long. Germline V gene data show CDR1 as MNHEY and CDR2 as SMNVEV (reference sequence). This CDR3 reads CASRPRPRDLRGTDTQYF.

This chain connects TRBV14 to TRBJ1-6. CDR1 and CDR2 from the germline V gene are SGHDN and FVKESK. The CDR3 consists of 17 residues. The CDR3 protein is CASSQDRGGFYNSPLHF.

V usage is TRBV7-9 and J usage is TRBJ2-1; the TRBD2 assignment by TCRdb is unverifiable without DNA. This CDR3 is 13 amino acids long. Per the germline V gene, CDR1 is SEHNR and CDR2 is FQNEAQ (reference sequence). The CDR3 sequence: CASSSGLVNEQFF.

The chain links TRBV6-1 to TRBJ2-5; checking the TCRdb D call of TRBD1 is not possible without DNA. Per the germline V gene, CDR1 is MNHNS and CDR2 is SASEGT. The CDR3 length is 16 residues. CDR3: CASSTPWRGPNETQYF.

The rearrangement joins TRBV20-1 to TRBJ2-7. The CDR3 sequence is 15 residues long. Germline V CDR1 and CDR2: DFQATT, SNEGSKA (reference sequence). The CDR3 spells CSARESQGAPYEQYF.

CDR3 region: CASSASNRAGETQYF. J is TRBJ2-5 and V is TRBV18; without DNA, the TCRdb call of TRBD1 cannot be checked. Germline lookup yields CDR1 KGHSH and CDR2 LQKENI. The CDR3 is made up of 15 amino acids.

V gene TRBV20-1 combines with J gene TRBJ2-1; with no DNA, the TCRdb D assignment of TRBD1 cannot be verified. This CDR3 has 13 residues. The V gene's germline CDR1 is DFQATT and CDR2 SNEGSKA (reference sequence). The CDR3 is CSAPDGAYNEQFF.

The rearrangement uses TRBV12-3 or TRBV12-4 and TRBJ1-1; TCRdb outputs TRBD1, but without DNA this stays unchecked. The CDR3 is 13 residues long. The CDR3 is CASRDRRKTEAFF.

V usage is TRBV6-5 and J usage is TRBJ2-3; with no DNA, the TCRdb D assignment of TRBD1 cannot be verified. This CDR3 comprises 15 residues. In germline, CDR1 is MNHEY, CDR2 SVGAGI. CDR3 sequence: CASSSGGSSTDTQYF.

This chain links TRBV7-2 with TRBJ1-2; TCRdb's assignment of TRBD1 cannot be checked, as there is no DNA. The germline gives CDR1 SGHTA, CDR2 FQGNSA. The length of the CDR3 is 15 residues. The CDR3 region is CASSFDRGGDYGYTF.

The chain joins TRBV5-1 to TRBJ2-5; TCRdb selects TRBD1, and the lack of DNA leaves this call unchecked. The CDR3 has 15 amino acids. CDR1 and CDR2 from the germline V gene are SGHRS and YFSETQ. The CDR3 here is CASSLELGDSLPQYF.

CDR3 protein: CTSSLAQGASHYGYTF. The V call is TRBV5-1, the J call TRBJ1-2; without DNA, the TCRdb call of TRBD1 cannot be checked. The CDR3 runs 16 residues. Germline values: CDR1 SGHRS, CDR2 YFSETQ. The whole variable domain, filled in from reference TRBV5-1 and TRBJ1-2, reads KAGVTQTPRYLIKTRGQQVTLSCSPISGHRSVSWYQQTPGQGLQFLFEYFSETQRNKGNFPGRFSGRQFSNSRSEMNVSTLELGDSALYLCTSSLAQGASHYGYTFGSGTRLTVV.

The rearrangement uses TRBV7-2 and TRBJ2-4; as DNA is missing, the TRBD1 call by TCRdb cannot be tested. Germline CDR1 reads SGHTA; CDR2 reads FQGNSA. CDR3 length equals 14 residues. This chain's CDR3 is CASSSIPGRNIQYF.

The chain links TRBV7-2 to TRBJ2-3; no DNA is available, so the TRBD2 call from TCRdb remains unchecked. CDR3 length: 16 residues. Germline V gives CDR1 SGHTA, CDR2 FQGNSA. The CDR3 loop is CASSERLAGDSDTQYF.

The chain recombines TRBV5-1 with TRBJ1-6. Germline values: CDR1 SGHRS, CDR2 YFSETQ. The CDR3 consists of 15 residues. CDR3 residues: CASSDYSSYNSPLHF.

The CDR3 region is CASSPTSGRFPYNEQFF. V and J are TRBV28 and TRBJ2-1; checking the TCRdb D call of TRBD2 is not possible without DNA. There are 17 residues in the CDR3. Germline V gene lookup returns CDR1 MDHEN and CDR2 SYDVKM.

The chain links TRBV24-1 to TRBJ1-5; the TCRdb D gene call, TRBD1, has no DNA to confirm it. Per germline, CDR1 KGHDR and CDR2 SFDVKD. This CDR3 is built from 12 residues. The CDR3 reads CATSLGDQPQHF.

The V gene is TRBV2, the J gene TRBJ1-1; the D call of TRBD1 rests on TCRdb alone, since no DNA is present to check it. This CDR3 comprises 11 residues. Germline V gene sequence: CDR1 SNHLY, CDR2 FYNNEI. The CDR3 sequence is CAGHPDRGAFF. The whole variable domain, remainder taken from reference TRBV2 and TRBJ1-1, is EPEVTQTPSHQVTQMGQEVILRCVPISNHLYFYWYRQILGQKVEFLVSFYNNEISEKSEIFDDQFSVERPDGSNFTLKIRSTKLEDSAMYFCAGHPDRGAFFGQGTRLTVV.

This chain connects TRBV7-9 to TRBJ2-5; TCRdb's D call of TRBD2 is untestable without DNA. Germline CDR1 reads SEHNR; CDR2 reads FQNEAQ (reference sequence). The CDR3 length is 15 residues. CDR3 sequence reads: CASSLAWASEETQYF.